This TCR beta chain was obtained from a study of response to subunit inactivated influenza vaccine. From the RT-PCR reads, TCRdb called clonotypes with MiXCR, one entry per CDR3 protein. The sample records hundreds of thousands of distinct CDR3 sequences, around 16% being singletons. For this clonotype: What it recognizes is unknown.

The CDR3 is made up of 14 amino acids. Germline V lookup: CDR1 GTSNPN, CDR2 SVGIG (reference sequence). The V and J ends lost 7 bases and 4 bases respectively, with 17 bases between them. The study, taken as a whole, reports: The authors proposed limited new T cell recruitment per seasonal influenza vaccination.

V is TRBV30 and J is TRBJ2-1; D ambiguous. This TCR was recovered from a man aged 45-65 years who received an inactivated influenza vaccine. This material consisted of PBMCs from blood, taken 12 days after vaccination. The CDR3 coding sequence is TGTGCCTCCACCGAGGAGACCAAATACAATGAGCAGTTCTTC. This codes for CASTEETKYNEQFF.